The entry below describes one TCR beta chain. A few counts support this clonotype. Its target antigen remains unknown. No qualities accompany the bases; no much larger clone lies one base away. This sample was taken from a study of T cells after yellow fever vaccination (dated by TCRdb to the late 2010s). For the wider study: Libraries from fractions with low cell numbers were prepared with the SMART-Seq v4 Ultra Low Input RNA kit. To track T-cell clones before and after primary and booster YFV17D yellow fever vaccination, bulk TCR alpha and beta repertoires were sequenced longitudinally. Blood was collected at multiple timepoints before and after primary and secondary immunization, and bulk PBMC replicates and cell subsets were isolated. Two healthy male donors, one aged 18 to 30 and one aged 30 to 40 years, were included in the cohort. The paper as a whole reports these results and caveats: Only a couple of donors were included in the study, so the extent to which the findings can be generalized is limited. A small share of clonotypes was detected in both CD4 and CD8 compartments, with the overlap likely arising from convergent recombination. After the booster, most clones that had expanded after primary vaccination were detected again (over 95% of CD4 and around 88% of CD8), suggesting broad maintenance of memory. Compared with the primary T-cell response, the secondary T-cell response was faster but weaker, reaching its peak on day 5 rather than on day 15. Because abundant contaminating clonotypes from the bulk population could be contained in FACS-sorted repertoires, computational filtering was required.

Relative to germline, V is missing 0 bases and J is missing 0 bases, with 5 bases of the junction outside any gene match. The CDR3 goes from the cysteine to the phenylalanine over 18 residues. The entry retains the CDR3 DNA only, 54 bases that are in frame from base 1. Looking up the germline V gene yields CDR1 MNHEY and CDR2 SVGAGI. Sequencing relied on an Illumina NovaSeq 6000. TCR cDNA was synthesized by 5'RACE template switching, which introduced a universal primer site and unique molecular identifiers. Priming of cDNA synthesis was performed from both the TCR alpha and TCR beta constant segments. Libraries were amplified in two PCR steps, with sample barcodes and sequencing adapters added in the second step. Libraries were sequenced on Illumina HiSeq 2500 (2x100 bp) or NovaSeq (2x150 bp). In the paper's pipeline: MIGEC was used to demultiplex reads and collapse the reads into UMI consensus sequences, and MiXCR was used for V(D)J alignment. Clonotypes responding to the vaccine were identified with edgeR on replicate PBMC samples, with the criteria of FDR below 0.01 and a log2 fold change above 5 up to day 15. Bulk clonotypes were assigned CD4 or CD8 identity according to which sequenced CD4 or CD8 repertoire held them at higher abundance. In-frame beta chains were kept once TCRdb had trimmed the public reads at Q25 with fastp and called clones with MiXCR. Entries are consolidated by CDR3 protein sequence, retaining the most common genes and DNA. Clone size and V and J calls follow TCRdb, not the original study. Across this sample there are hundreds of thousands of distinct CDR3 sequences, with under 15% seen only once. 3.2% of the sample goes to the ten largest clones.

The treatment or condition label for this specimen denotes: live attenuated yellow fever vaccine strain. A standard Ficoll-Paque protocol was used to isolate PBMCs from peripheral blood. Dynabeads CD4 and CD8 positive selection kits were used to isolate the CD4 and CD8 T-cell fractions. TriZol was used to extract RNA from bulk PBMCs, from CD4 and CD8 fractions, and from dextramer-positive and dextramer-negative fractions. The rearrangement joined TRBV6-5 to TRBJ2-3, with 11 bases matching TRBD2. The sample in question was CD4+ T cells sorted from PBMCs, obtained 15 days after the yellow fever booster vaccination. The clonotype comes from a man aged 18 to 30 who received the YFV17D yellow fever vaccine. The CDR3 is CASSYSGLAAGSTDTQYF. The bases read TGTGCCAGCAGTTACTCGGGACTAGCGGCCGGGAGCACAGATACGCAGTATTTT.